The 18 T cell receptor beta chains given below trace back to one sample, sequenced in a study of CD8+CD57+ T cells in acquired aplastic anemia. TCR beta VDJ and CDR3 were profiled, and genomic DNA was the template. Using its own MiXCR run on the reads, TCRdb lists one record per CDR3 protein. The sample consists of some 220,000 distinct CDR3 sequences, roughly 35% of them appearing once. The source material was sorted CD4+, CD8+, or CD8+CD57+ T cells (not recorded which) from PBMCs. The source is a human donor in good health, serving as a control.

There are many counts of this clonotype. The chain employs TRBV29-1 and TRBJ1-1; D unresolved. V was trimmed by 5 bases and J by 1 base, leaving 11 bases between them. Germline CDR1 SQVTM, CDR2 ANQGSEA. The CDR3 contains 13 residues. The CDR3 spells CSVNLYANTEAFF. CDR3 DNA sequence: TGCAGCGTTAATCTTTACGCGAACACTGAAGCTTTCTTT.

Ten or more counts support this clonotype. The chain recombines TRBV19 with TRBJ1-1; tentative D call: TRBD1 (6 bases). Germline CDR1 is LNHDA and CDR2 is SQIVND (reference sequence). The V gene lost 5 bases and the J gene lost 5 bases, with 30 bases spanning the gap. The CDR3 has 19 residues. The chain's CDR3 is CASSDWVLTGRAIRTEAFF. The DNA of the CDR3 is TGTGCCAGTAGTGATTGGGTACTGACAGGTCGTGCGATTAGGACTGAAGCTTTCTTT.

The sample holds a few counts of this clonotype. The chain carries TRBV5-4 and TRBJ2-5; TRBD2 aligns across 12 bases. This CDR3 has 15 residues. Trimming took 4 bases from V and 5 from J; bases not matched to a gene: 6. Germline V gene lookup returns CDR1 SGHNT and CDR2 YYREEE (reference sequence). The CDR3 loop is CASSPSGGALETQYF. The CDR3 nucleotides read TGTGCCAGCAGCCCTAGCGGGGGGGCCTTGGAGACCCAGTACTTC.

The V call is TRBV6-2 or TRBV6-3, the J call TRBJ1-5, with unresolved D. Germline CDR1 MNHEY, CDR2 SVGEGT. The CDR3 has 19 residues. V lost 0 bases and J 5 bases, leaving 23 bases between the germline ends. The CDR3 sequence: CASSYSVGRAMGGDQPQHF. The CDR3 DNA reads TGTGCCAGCAGTTACTCGGTAGGACGGGCTATGGGTGGGGATCAGCCCCAGCATTTT.

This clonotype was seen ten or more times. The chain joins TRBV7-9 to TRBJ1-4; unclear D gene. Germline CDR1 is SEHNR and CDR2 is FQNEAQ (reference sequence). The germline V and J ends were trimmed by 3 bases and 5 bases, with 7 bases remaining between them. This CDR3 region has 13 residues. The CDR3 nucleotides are TGTGCCAGCAGCTTGTACGTAAATGAAAAACTGTTTTTT. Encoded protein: CASSLYVNEKLFF.

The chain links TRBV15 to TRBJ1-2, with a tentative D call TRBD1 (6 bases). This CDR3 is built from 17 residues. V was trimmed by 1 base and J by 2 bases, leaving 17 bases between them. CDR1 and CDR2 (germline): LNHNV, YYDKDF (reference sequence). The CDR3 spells CATSRVGGSRGNYGYTF. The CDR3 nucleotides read TGTGCCACCAGCAGAGTGGGGGGGAGCAGGGGCAACTATGGCTACACCTTC.

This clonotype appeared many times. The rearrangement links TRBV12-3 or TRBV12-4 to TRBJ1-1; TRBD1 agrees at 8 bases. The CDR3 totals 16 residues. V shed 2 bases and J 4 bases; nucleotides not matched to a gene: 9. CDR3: CASSLFGQGKGTEAFF. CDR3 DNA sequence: TGTGCCAGCAGTTTATTTGGACAGGGAAAGGGCACTGAAGCTTTCTTT.

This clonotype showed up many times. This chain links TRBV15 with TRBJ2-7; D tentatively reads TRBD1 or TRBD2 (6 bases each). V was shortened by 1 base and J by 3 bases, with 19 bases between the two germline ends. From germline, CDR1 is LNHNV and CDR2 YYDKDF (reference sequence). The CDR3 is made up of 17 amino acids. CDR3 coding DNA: TGTGCCACCAGCAGAGGTTTAGGGTTGGGGGGCGTCTACGAGCAGTACTTC. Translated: CATSRGLGLGGVYEQYF.

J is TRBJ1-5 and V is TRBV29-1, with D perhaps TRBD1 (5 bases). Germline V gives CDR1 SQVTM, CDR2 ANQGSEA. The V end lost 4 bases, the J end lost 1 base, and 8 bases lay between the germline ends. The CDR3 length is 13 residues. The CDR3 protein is CSVARDSNQPQHF. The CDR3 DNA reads TGCAGCGTTGCCCGGGACAGCAATCAGCCCCAGCATTTT.

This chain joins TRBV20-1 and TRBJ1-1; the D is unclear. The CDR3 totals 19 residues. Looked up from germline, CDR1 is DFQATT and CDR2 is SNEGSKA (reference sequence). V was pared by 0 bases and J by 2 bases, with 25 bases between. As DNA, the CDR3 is TGCAGTGCTAGAGATAAAATTAGGCTGAAGCCTCAGACTAACACTGAAGCTTTCTTT. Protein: CSARDKIRLKPQTNTEAFF.

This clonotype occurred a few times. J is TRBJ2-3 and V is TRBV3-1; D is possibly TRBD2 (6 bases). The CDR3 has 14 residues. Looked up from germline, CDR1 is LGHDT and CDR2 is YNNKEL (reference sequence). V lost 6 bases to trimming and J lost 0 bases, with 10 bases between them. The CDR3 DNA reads TGTGCCAGCAGTCGACTAGGGAGCACAGATACGCAGTATTTT. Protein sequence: CASSRLGSTDTQYF.

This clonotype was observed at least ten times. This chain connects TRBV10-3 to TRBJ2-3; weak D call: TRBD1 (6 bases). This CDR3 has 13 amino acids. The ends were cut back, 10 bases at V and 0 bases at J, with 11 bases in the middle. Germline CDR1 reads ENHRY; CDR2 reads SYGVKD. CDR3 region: CATWGTSTDTQYF. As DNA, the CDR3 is TGTGCCACCTGGGGGACAAGCACAGATACGCAGTATTTT.

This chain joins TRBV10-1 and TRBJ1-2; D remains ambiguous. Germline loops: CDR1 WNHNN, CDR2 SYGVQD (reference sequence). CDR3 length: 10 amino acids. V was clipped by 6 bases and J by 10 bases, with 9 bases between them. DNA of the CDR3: TGCGCCAGCAGGGCGAGGGACTACACCTTC. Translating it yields CASRARDYTF.

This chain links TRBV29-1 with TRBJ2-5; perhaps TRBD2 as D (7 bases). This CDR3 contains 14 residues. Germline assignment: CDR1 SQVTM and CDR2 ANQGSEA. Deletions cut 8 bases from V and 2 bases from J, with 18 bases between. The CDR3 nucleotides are TGCAGCTTAGTGGCGCGGGGGCCGCAAGAGACCCAGTACTTC. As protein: CSLVARGPQETQYF.

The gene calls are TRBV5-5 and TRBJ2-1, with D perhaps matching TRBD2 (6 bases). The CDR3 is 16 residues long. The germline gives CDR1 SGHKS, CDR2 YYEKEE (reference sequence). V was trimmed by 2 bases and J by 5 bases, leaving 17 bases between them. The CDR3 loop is CASSFFSGGTHNEQFF. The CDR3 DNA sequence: TGTGCCAGCAGCTTCTTCTCGGGCGGGACGCACAATGAGCAGTTCTTC.

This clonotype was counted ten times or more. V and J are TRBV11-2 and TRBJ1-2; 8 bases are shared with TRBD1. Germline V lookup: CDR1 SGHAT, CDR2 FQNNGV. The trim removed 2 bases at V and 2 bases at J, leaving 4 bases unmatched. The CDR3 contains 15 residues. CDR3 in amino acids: CASSLNAGGNYGYTF. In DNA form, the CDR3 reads TGTGCCAGCAGCTTAAACGCAGGGGGCAACTATGGCTACACCTTC.

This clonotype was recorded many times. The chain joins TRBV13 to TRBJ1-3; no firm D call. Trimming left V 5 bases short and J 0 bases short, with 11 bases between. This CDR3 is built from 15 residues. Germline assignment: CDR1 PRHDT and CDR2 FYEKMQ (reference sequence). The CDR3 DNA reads TGTGCCAGCAGCATCAGCTACTTCTCTGGAAACACCATATATTTT. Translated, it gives CASSISYFSGNTIYF.

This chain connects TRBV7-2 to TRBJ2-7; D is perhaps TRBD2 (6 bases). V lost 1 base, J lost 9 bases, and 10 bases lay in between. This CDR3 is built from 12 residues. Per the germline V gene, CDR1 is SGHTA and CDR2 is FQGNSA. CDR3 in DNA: TGTGCCAGCAGCTTAGGGCTAGCGCTGCAGTACTTC. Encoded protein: CASSLGLALQYF.